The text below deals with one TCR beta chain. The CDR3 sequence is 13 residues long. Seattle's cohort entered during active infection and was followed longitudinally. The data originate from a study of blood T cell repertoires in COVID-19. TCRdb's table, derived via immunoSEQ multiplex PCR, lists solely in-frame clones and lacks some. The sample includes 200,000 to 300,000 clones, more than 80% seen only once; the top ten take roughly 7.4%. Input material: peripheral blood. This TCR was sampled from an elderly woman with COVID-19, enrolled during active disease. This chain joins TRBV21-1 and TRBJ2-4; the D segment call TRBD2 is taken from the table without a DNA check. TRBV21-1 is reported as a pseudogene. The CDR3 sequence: CASSRREMGIQYF. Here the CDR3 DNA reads TGTGCCAGCAGCCGGCGGGAGATGGGCATTCAGTACTTC.